The 7 T cell receptor beta chains given below trace back to one sample, sequenced in a study of T cells after yellow fever vaccination. TCRdb redid the calling of the 5' RACE reads with MiXCR, one entry per CDR3 protein. The table lists 65,000 to 90,000 distinct CDR3 sequences, roughly 7.7% of them singletons, with less than 50% in the top ten. Here the sequenced sample was CD8+ T cells sorted from PBMCs, taken on the day of the yellow fever booster vaccination. Source of these receptors: a young man who received the YFV17D yellow fever vaccine.

The chain is built from TRBV10-3 and TRBJ2-1; weak D call: TRBD2 (5 bases). This CDR3 comprises 12 residues. Trimming pared 3 bases from V and 7 bases from J, leaving 7 bases between. Looked up from germline, CDR1 is ENHRY and CDR2 is SYGVKD. In DNA, the CDR3 is TGTGCCATCAGTGAAAGGGAGAATGAGCAGTTCTTC. It is translated as CAISERENEQFF.

This clonotype was detected many times. The chain combines TRBV12-3 or TRBV12-4 with TRBJ2-1; unclear D gene. V was cut by 4 bases and J by 5 bases, with 12 bases left in between. This CDR3 has 14 residues. CDR3 in DNA: TGTGCCAGCAGTTACGTAGTTGGCAACAATGAGCAGTTCTTC. Encoded protein: CASSYVVGNNEQFF.

The chain is built from TRBV6-2 or TRBV6-3 and TRBJ2-5, with 9 nucleotides matching TRBD2. This CDR3 is built from 13 residues. Germline CDR1 MNHEY, CDR2 SVGEGT. With 5 bases clipped from V and 3 bases from J, the junction kept 1 base outside the gene matches. The CDR3 loop reads CASSIAGEETQYF. The CDR3 coding sequence is TGTGCCAGCAGTATAGCGGGAGAAGAGACCCAGTACTTC.

This clonotype was seen more than once but under ten times. CDR3 protein: CASSPFVRDETQYF. The CDR3 DNA is TGTGCCAGCAGCCCATTTGTGAGGGACGAGACCCAGTACTTC. This sequence joins TRBV11-2 and TRBJ2-5; either TRBD1 or TRBD2 may supply D (5 bases each). V lost 5 bases and J lost 5, with 15 bases in between. The CDR3 length is 14 residues. Germline V gene data show CDR1 as SGHAT and CDR2 as FQNNGV.

The rearrangement uses TRBV9 and TRBJ2-2; D is uncertain. The CDR3 consists of 17 residues. Germline CDR1 SGDLS, CDR2 YYNGEE. V lost 7 bases and J lost 0, with 19 bases in between. Here the CDR3 reads CASGSASGKPNTGELFF. CDR3 nucleotides: TGTGCCAGCGGGTCCGCGTCCGGAAAGCCGAACACCGGGGAGCTGTTTTTT.

This rearrangement joins TRBV5-1 to TRBJ1-3; tentatively, D is TRBD1 (6 bases). Germline CDR1 is SGHRS and CDR2 is YFSETQ. Trimming removed 0 bases at V and 0 bases at J, with 13 bases between. This CDR3 is built from 17 residues. The CDR3 DNA is TGCGCCAGCAGCTTGGGGTACAACAGGGCCTCTGGAAACACCATATATTTT. Translation: CASSLGYNRASGNTIYF. Together with reference TRBV5-1 and TRBJ1-3, the CDR3 gives the full variable domain: KAGVTQTPRYLIKTRGQQVTLSCSPISGHRSVSWYQQTPGQGLQFLFEYFSETQRNKGNFPGRFSGRQFSNSRSEMNVSTLELGDSALYLCASSLGYNRASGNTIYFGEGSWLTVV.

Regarding this clonotype: A much larger clone sits a single nucleotide away, making a read error possible. The chain links TRBV29-1 to TRBJ2-1; no firm D call. The tail of the sequence fits TRBJ2-7 better, so the J call may be wrong. The CDR3 contains 12 residues. Germline assignment: CDR1 SQVTM and CDR2 ANQGSEA. CDR3 region: CSARPLGNEQYF. The CDR3, as DNA: TGCAGCGCCCGCCCCCTGGGGAATGAGCAGTACTTC.